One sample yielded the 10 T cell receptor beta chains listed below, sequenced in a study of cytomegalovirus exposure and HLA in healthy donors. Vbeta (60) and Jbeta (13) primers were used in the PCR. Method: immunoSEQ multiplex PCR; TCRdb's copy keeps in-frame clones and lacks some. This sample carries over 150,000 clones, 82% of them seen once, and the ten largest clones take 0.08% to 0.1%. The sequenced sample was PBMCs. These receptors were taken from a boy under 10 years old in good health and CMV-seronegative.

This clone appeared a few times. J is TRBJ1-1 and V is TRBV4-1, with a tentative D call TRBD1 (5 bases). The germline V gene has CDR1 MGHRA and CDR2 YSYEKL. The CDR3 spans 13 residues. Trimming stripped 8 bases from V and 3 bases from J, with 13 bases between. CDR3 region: CASAPGGDTEAFF. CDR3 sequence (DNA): TGCGCCAGCGCCCCGGGGGGGGACACTGAAGCTTTCTTT.

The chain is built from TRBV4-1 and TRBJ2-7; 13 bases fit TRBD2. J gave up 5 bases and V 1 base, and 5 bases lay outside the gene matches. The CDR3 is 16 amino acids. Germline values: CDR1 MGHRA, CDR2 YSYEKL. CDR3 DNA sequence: TGCGCCAGCAGCCAAGTACTAGCGGGGGGGAAAAACGAGCAGTACTTC. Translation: CASSQVLAGGKNEQYF.

The CDR3 DNA reads TGCGCCAGCAGCCAAGATCGGGGACAGGGTTACGAGCAGTACTTC. Its translation: CASSQDRGQGYEQYF. This rearrangement joins TRBV4-1 to TRBJ2-7; 9 nucleotides line up with TRBD1. From germline, CDR1 is MGHRA and CDR2 YSYEKL. The ends lost 0 bases at V and 4 bases at J; junction bases unmatched: 4. The CDR3 loop spans 15 amino acids.

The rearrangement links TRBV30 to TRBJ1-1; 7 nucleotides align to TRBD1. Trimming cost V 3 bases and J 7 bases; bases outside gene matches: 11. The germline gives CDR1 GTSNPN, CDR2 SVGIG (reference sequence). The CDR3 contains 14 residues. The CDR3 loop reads CAWSLGQVGGEAFF. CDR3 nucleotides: TGTGCCTGGAGCCTAGGACAGGTTGGGGGTGAAGCTTTCTTT.

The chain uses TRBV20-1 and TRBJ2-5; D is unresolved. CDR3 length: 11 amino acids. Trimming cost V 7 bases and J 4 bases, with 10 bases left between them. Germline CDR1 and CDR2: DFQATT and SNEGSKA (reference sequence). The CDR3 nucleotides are TGCAGTGTCGTACCCGGAGAGACCCAGTACTTC. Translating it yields CSVVPGETQYF.

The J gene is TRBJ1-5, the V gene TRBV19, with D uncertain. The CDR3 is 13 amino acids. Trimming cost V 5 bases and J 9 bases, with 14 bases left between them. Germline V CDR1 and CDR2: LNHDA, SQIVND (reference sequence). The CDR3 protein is CASSYLSGGPQHF. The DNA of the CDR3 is TGTGCCAGTAGTTACCTATCCGGTGGGCCCCAGCATTTT.

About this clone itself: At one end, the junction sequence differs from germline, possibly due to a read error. CDR3 DNA: TGTGCCAGCAGCGCAGCAAACCTCTACGGACAGAGACCCTTC. This sequence encodes CASSAANLYGQRPF. The chain couples TRBV5-5 to TRBJ1-2, with TRBD1 as a possible D gene (6 bases). The CDR3 runs to 14 residues. Germline V gene lookup returns CDR1 SGHKS and CDR2 YYEKEE (reference sequence).

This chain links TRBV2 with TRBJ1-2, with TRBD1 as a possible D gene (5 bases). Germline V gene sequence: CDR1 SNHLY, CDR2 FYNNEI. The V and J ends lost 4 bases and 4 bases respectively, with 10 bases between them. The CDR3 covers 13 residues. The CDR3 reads CASSGGSGYGYTF. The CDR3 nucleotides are TGTGCCAGCAGTGGGGGCTCAGGCTATGGCTACACCTTC.

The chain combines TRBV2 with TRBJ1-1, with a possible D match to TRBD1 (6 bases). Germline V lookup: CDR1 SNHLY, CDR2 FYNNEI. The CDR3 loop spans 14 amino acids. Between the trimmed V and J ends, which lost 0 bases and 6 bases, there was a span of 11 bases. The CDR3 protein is CASSEAQGIAEAFF. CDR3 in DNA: TGTGCCAGCAGTGAAGCGCAGGGGATCGCTGAAGCTTTCTTT.

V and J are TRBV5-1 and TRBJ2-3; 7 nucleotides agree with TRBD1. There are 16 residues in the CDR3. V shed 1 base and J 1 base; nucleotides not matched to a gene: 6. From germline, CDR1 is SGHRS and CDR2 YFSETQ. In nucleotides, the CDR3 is TGCGCCAGCAGCTTGCTACAGGGGTCGGGCACAGATACGCAGTATTTT. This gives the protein CASSLLQGSGTDTQYF.